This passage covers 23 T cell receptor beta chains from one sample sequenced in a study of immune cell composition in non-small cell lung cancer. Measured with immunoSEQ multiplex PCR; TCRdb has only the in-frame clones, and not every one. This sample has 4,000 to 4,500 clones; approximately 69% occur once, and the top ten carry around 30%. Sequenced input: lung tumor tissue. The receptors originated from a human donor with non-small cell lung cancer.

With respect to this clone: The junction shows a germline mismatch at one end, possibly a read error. The CDR3 spells CSAGGTLSNF. Written as DNA, the CDR3 is TGCAGTGCTGGCGGGACCCTTTCCAATTTT. The genes are TRBV20-1 and TRBJ2-3; possibly TRBD2 for D (6 bases). The length of the CDR3 is 10 residues. CDR1 is DFQATT and CDR2 is SNEGSKA in the germline V gene (reference sequence).

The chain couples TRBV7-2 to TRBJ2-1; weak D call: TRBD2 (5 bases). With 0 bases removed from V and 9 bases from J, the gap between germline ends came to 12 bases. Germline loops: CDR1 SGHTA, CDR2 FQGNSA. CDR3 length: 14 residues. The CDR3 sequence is CASSLAGEGVEQFF. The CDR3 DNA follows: TGTGCCAGCAGCTTAGCGGGTGAGGGAGTTGAGCAGTTCTTC.

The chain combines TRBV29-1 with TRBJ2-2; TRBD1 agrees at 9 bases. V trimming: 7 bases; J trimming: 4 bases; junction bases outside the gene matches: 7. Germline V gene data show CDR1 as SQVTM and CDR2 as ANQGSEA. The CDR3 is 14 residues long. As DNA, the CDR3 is TGCAGCGCTGGGACAGGGTCGGGCACCGGGGAGCTGTTTTTT. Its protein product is CSAGTGSGTGELFF.

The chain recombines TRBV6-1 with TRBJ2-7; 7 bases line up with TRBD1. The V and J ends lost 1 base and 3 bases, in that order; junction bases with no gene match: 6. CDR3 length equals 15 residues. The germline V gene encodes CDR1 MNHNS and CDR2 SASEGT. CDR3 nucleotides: TGTGCCAGCAGTGAAGTCGGGACAGTTAACTACGAGCAGTACTTC. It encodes CASSEVGTVNYEQYF.

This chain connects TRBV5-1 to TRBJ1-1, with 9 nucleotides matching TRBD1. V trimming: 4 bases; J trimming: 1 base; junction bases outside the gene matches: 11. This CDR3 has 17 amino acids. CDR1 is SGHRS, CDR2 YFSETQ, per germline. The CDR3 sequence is CASSPGLTGGGNTEAFF. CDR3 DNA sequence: TGCGCCAGCAGCCCCGGACTAACAGGGGGCGGGAACACTGAAGCTTTCTTT.

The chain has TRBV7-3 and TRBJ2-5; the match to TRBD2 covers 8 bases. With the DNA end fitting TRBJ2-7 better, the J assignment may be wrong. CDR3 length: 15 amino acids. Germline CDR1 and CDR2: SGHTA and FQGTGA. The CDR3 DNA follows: TGTGCCAGCAGCTTAGCGGCGGGAGGCTCCTACGAGCAGTACTTC. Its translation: CASSLAAGGSYEQYF.

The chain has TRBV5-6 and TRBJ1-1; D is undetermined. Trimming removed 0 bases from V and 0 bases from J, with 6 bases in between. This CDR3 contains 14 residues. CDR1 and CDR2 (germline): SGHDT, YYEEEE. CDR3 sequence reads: CASSLGQMNTEAFF. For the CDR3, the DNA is TGTGCCAGCAGCTTGGGGCAGATGAACACTGAAGCTTTCTTT. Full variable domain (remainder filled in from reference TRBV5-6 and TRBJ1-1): DAGVTQSPTHLIKTRGQQVTLRCSPKSGHDTVSWYQQALGQGPQFIFQYYEEEERQRGNFPDRFSGHQFPNYSSELNVNALLLGDSALYLCASSLGQMNTEAFFGQGTRLTVV.

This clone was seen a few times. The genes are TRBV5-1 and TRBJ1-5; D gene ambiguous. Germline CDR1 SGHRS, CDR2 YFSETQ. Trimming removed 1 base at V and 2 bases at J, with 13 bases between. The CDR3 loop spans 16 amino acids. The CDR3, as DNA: TGCGCCAGCAGCTTGAATCCAGGTTTAGGCAATCAGCCCCAGCATTTT. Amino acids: CASSLNPGLGNQPQHF.

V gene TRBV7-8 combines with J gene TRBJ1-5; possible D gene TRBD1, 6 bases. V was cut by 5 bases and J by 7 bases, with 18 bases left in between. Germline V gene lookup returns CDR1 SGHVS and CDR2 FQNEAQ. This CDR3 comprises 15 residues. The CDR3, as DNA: TGTGCCAGCAGCCCCACAGGGAGAGGGAAACAGCCCCAGCATTTT. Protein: CASSPTGRGKQPQHF.

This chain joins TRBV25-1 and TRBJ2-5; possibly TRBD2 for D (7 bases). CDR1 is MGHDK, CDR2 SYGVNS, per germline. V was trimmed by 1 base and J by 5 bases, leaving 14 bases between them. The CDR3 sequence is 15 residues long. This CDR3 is CASSESGGEWETQYF. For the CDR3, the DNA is TGTGCCAGCAGTGAATCGGGGGGCGAGTGGGAGACCCAGTACTTC. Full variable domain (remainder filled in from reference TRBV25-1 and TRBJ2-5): EADIYQTPRYLVIGTGKKITLECSQTMGHDKMYWYQQDPGMELHLIHYSYGVNSTEKGDLSSESTVSRIRTEHFPLTLESARPSHTSQYLCASSESGGEWETQYFGPGTRLLVL.

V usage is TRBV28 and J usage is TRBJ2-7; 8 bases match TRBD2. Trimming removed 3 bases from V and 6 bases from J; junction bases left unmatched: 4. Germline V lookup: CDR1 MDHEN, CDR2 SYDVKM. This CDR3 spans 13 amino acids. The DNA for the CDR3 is TGTGCCAGCAGTTTTGGGCGGGGGGTCGAGCAGTACTTC. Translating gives CASSFGRGVEQYF.

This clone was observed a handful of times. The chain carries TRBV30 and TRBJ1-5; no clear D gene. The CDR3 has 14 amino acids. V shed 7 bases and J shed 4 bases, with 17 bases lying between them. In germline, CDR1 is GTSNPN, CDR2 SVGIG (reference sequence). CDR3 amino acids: CASSGIQRNQPQHF. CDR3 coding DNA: TGTGCCTCCTCCGGGATACAAAGGAATCAGCCCCAGCATTTT. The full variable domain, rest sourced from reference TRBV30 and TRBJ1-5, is SQTIHQWPATLVQPVGSPLSLECTVEGTSNPNLYWYRQAAGRGLQLLFYSVGIGQISSEVPQNLSASRPQDRQFILSSKKLLLSDSGFYLCASSGIQRNQPQHFGDGTRLSIL.

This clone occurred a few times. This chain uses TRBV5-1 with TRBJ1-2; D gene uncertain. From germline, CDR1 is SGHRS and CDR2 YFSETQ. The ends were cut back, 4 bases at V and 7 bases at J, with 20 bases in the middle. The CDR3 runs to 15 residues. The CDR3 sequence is CASSIETPQIRGYTF. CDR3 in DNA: TGCGCCAGCAGCATAGAGACTCCCCAGATCCGTGGCTACACCTTC.

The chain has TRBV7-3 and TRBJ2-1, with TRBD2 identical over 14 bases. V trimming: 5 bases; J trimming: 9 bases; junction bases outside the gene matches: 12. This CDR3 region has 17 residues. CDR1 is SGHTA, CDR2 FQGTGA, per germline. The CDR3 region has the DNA TGTGCCAGCAGCCCCGACGAGGGACTAGCGGGAGTTGGTGAGCAGTTCTTC. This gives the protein CASSPDEGLAGVGEQFF.

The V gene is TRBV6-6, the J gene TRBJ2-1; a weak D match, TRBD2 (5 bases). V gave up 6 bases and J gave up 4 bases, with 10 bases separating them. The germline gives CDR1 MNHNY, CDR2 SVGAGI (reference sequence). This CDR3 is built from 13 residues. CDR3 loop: CASRPRGYNEQFF. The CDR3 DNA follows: TGTGCCAGCAGACCCCGGGGTTACAATGAGCAGTTCTTC.

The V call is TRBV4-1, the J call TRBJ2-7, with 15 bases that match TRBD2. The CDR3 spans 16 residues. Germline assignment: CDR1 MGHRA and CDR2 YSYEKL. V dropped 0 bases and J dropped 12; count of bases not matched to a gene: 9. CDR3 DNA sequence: TGCGCCAGCAGCCAAGATAGCGGACTAGCGGGAGGGCCATGGTACTTC. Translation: CASSQDSGLAGGPWYF.

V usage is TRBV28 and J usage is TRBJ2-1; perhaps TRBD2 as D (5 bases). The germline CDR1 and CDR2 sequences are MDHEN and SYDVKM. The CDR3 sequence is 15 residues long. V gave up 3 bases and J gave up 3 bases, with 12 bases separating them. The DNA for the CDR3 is TGTGCCAGCAGTTTTTCGGGGTTGGACTACAATGAGCAGTTCTTC. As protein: CASSFSGLDYNEQFF.

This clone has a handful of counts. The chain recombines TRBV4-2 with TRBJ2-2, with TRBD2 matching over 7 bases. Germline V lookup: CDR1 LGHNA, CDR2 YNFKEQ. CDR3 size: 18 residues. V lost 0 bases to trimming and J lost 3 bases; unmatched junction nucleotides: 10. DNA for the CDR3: TGTGCCAGCAGCCAAGAATTCCCCGCGGGAGCCTACACCGGGGAGCTGTTTTTT. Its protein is CASSQEFPAGAYTGELFF.

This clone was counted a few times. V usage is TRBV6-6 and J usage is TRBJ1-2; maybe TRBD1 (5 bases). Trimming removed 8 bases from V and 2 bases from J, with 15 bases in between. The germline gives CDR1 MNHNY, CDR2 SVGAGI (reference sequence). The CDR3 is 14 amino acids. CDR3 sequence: CASRRTGLNYGYTF. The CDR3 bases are TGTGCCAGCCGACGGACGGGACTCAACTATGGCTACACCTTC.

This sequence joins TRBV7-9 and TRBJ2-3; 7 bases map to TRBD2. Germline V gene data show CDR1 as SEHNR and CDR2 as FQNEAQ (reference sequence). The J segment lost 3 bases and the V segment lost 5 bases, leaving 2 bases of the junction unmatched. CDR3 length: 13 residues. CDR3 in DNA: TGTGCCAGCAGCCTTAGCGGGACAGATACGCAGTATTTT. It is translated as CASSLSGTDTQYF. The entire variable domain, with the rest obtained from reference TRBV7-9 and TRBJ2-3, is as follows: DTGVSQNPRHKITKRGQNVTFRCDPISEHNRLYWYRQTLGQGPEFLTYFQNEAQLEKSRLLSDRFSAERPKGSFSTLEIQRTEQGDSAMYLCASSLSGTDTQYFGPGTRLTVL.

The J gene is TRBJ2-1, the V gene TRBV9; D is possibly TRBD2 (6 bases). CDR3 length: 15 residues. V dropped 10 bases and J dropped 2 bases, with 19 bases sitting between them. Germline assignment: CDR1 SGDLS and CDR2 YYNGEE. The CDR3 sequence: CAARRTSLAYNEQFF. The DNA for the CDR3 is TGTGCCGCCCGCCGTACTAGCCTTGCCTACAATGAGCAGTTCTTC.

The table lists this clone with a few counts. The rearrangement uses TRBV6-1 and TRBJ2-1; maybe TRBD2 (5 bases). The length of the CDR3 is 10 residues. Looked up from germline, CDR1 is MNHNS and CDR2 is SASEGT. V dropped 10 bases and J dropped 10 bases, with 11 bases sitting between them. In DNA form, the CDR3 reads TGTGCCACGTCGAGACTAGAGCAGTTCTTC. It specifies CATSRLEQFF.

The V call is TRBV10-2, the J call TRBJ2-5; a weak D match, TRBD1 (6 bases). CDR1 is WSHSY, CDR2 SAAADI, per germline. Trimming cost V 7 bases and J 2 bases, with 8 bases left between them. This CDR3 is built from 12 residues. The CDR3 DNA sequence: TGCGCCAGCAAGAGGGGGCAAGAGACCCAGTACTTC. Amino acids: CASKRGQETQYF.